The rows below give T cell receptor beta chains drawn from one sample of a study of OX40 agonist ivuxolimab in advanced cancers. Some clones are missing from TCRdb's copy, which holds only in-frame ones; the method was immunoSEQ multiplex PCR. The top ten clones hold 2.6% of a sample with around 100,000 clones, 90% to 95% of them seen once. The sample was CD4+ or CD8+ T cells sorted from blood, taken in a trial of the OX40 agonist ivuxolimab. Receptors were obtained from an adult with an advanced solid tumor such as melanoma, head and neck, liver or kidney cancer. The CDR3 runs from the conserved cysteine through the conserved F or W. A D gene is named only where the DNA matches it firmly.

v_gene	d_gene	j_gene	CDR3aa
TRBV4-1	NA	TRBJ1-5	CASSQFPEGNQPQHF
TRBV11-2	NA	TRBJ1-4	CASSFTSGAFSEKLFF
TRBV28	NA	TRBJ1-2	CASTFFLGYGHTF
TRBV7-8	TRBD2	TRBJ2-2	CASSFPGLGASGELFF
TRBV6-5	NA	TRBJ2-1	CASSYVVNEQFF
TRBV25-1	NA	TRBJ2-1	CASSEWGRAFYNEQFF
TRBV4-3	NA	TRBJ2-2	CASSQVTPGELFF
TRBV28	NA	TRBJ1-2	CASNTAKRAGGYTF
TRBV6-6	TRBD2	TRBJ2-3	CASRSGTSAYTDTQYF
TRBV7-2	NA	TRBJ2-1	CASSLQVSEQFF
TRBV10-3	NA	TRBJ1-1	CAISESGGMDTEAFF
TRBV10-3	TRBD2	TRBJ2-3	CAMGTKEDTQYF
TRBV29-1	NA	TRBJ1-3	CSARIQAGNTIYF
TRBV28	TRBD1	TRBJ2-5	CASSFGTGGARETQYF
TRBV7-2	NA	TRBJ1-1	CASSLAMQGGTEAFF
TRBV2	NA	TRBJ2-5	CASTWGETQYF
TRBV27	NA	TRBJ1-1	CASHEQGRGPNTEAFF
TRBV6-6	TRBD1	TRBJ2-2	CASSWGQGPTTGELFF
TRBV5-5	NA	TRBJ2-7	CASSLMRRGAYEQYF
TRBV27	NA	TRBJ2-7	CASSLSAVGEQYF
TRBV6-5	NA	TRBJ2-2	CASRRDTGELFF
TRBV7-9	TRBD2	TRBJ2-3	CASSTGLAGGTDTQYF
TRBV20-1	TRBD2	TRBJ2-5	CSAGGESQYF
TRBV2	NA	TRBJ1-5	CASSEGVRQPQHF
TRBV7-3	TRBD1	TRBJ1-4	CASSLARGQGDEKLFF
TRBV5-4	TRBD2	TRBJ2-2	CASSPGTSGNTGELFF
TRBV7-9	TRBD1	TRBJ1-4	CASSLGTGSEKLFF
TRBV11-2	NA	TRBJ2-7	CASSLVTGGQYF
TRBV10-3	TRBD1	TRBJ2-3	CAISRDRAIDTQYF
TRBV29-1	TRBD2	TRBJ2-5	CSARGAGGETQYF
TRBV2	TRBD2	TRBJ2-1	CASSPAGTSGSGQFF
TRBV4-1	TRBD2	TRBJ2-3	CASSQTGGGAGGTQYF
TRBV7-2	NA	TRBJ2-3	CASSLETADTQYF
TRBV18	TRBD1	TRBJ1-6	CASSQAGTGVNNSPLHF
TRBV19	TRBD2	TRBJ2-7	CASSIGGRGSYEQYF
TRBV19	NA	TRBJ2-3	CASSINRPGADTQYF
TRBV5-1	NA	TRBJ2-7	CASSEDISYEQYF
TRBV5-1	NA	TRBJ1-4	CASTESWTNEKLFF
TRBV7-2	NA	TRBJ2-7	CASSPRYGQGSYEQYF
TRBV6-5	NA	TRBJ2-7	CASSPELGLAYEQYF
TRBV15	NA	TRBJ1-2	CATRRGGADYGYTF
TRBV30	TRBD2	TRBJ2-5	CAWMGLAGETQYF